This T cell receptor beta chain was recorded in a study of cytomegalovirus exposure and HLA in healthy donors. V was trimmed by 2 bases and J by 7 bases, leaving 6 bases between them. Germline CDR1 reads SGHTA; CDR2 reads FQGTGA. This CDR3 is 12 amino acids long. Produced via immunoSEQ multiplex PCR; TCRdb's table is partial and in-frame only. The data hold over 150,000 clones, with roughly nine tenths observed a single time. The sequenced sample consisted of PBMCs. V gene TRBV7-3 combines with J gene TRBJ2-1, with D tentatively TRBD2 (5 bases). This sequence originates from a man between 18 and 29 years old in good health and CMV-seropositive. CDR3 amino acids: CASSLGENEQFF. In nucleotides, the CDR3 is TGTGCCAGCAGCTTAGGGGAGAATGAGCAGTTCTTC.